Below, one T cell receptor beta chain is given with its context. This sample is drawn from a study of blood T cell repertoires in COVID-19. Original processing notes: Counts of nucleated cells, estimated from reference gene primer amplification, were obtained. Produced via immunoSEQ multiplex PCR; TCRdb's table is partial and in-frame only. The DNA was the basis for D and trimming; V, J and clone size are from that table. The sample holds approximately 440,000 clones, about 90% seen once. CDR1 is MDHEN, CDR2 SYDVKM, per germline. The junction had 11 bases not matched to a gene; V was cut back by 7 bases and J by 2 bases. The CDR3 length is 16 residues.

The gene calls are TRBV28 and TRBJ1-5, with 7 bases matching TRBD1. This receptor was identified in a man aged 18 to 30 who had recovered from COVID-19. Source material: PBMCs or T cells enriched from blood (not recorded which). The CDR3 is CASTPTTTGGNQPQHF. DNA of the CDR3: TGTGCCAGCACCCCTACCACAACAGGGGGCAATCAGCCCCAGCATTTT.